This entry lists 22 T cell receptor beta chains sequenced from one sample in a study of Graves' ophthalmopathy and Graves' hyperthyroidism. TCR beta CDR3 amplification used RNA transcripts. In the first round, RT-PCR was carried out with HTBI primers, and a multiplex PCR formed the second round. TCRdb re-called the multiplex PCR reads through MiXCR, storing one row per CDR3 protein. The sample has approximately 700,000 distinct CDR3 sequences; 35% to 50% are singletons. The sequencing input was peripheral blood. These receptors came from an adult man with Graves' ophthalmopathy.

The sample holds one count of this clonotype. This may arise from a read error, as a much more abundant clone is one base away. The CDR3 coding sequence is TGTGTCAGCAGCTTATCATCGGGGGCCCTGGGCCTCCAGCATTTT. This sequence encodes CVSSLSSGALGLQHF. The chain uses TRBV7-9 and TRBJ1-5; maybe TRBD1 (6 bases). CDR3 length: 15 amino acids. The germline gives CDR1 SEHNR, CDR2 FQNEAQ (reference sequence).

This clonotype was seen repeatedly, ten times or more. This chain uses TRBV12-3 or TRBV12-4 with TRBJ1-1; D is unresolved. CDR3 length equals 13 residues. V lost 3 bases, J lost 6 bases, and 11 bases lay in between. The CDR3 DNA reads TGTGCCAGCAGTTTCGTTGGGCAGTCTGAAGCTTTCTTT. Translating it yields CASSFVGQSEAFF.

The sample holds many counts of this clonotype. The chain is built from TRBV7-2 and TRBJ2-7; the D is unclear. This CDR3 region has 15 residues. V lost 5 bases, J lost 1 base, and 15 bases lay in between. Germline lookup yields CDR1 SGHTA and CDR2 FQGNSA. The CDR3 DNA reads as TGTGCCAGCAGCCACCCCCCGAGCAGGTCCTACGAGCAGTACTTC. Translation gives CASSHPPSRSYEQYF.

This chain uses TRBV15 with TRBJ1-4; possibly TRBD1 for D (5 bases). The V gene's germline CDR1 is LNHNV and CDR2 YYDKDF (reference sequence). Trimming stripped 3 bases from V and 7 bases from J, with 12 bases between. This CDR3 is built from 14 residues. This chain's CDR3 is CATSRTLGGEKLFF. Written as DNA, the CDR3 is TGTGCCACCAGCAGGACCCTGGGGGGTGAAAAACTGTTTTTT.

The genes are TRBV7-2 and TRBJ2-7; 14 positions match TRBD2. From germline, CDR1 is SGHTA and CDR2 FQGNSA. This CDR3 contains 17 residues. J was trimmed by 3 bases and V by 5 bases; bases with no gene match: 9. CDR3 DNA: TGTGCCAGCAGCCAAGTTCAGGGACTAGCGGGAGTCTACGAGCAGTACTTC. Protein product: CASSQVQGLAGVYEQYF.

This clonotype was seen many times. The chain uses TRBV7-9 and TRBJ1-6; 12 bases are shared with TRBD1. V was pared by 1 base and J by 8 bases, with 3 bases of the junction left unmatched. CDR3 size: 16 residues. Germline V lookup: CDR1 SEHNR, CDR2 FQNEAQ (reference sequence). The CDR3 sequence is CASSLVGQGAYSPLHF. The CDR3 DNA reads TGTGCCAGCAGCTTAGTGGGACAGGGGGCTTATTCACCCCTCCACTTT.

The chain carries TRBV10-3 and TRBJ2-5; D remains ambiguous. The germline V and J ends were trimmed by 0 bases and 9 bases, with 8 bases remaining between them. CDR3 length equals 12 residues. Germline lookup yields CDR1 ENHRY and CDR2 SYGVKD. The CDR3 nucleotides are TGTGCCATCAGTGAGTCAAATCAGCCCCAGTACTTC. Residues: CAISESNQPQYF.

The chain has TRBV7-8 and TRBJ1-6; D is unclear. Per germline, CDR1 SGHVS and CDR2 FQNEAQ. Trimming removed 7 bases from V and 6 bases from J, with 16 bases in between. The CDR3 loop spans 15 amino acids. The CDR3 is CASMARESVNSPLHF. The CDR3 DNA reads as TGTGCCAGCATGGCGAGGGAGTCAGTTAATTCACCCCTCCACTTT.

This clonotype has only one observation. The V and J genes are TRBV5-1 and TRBJ2-7; TRBD2 agrees at 8 bases. The trim removed 0 bases at V and 4 bases at J, leaving 6 bases unmatched. The CDR3 is made up of 15 amino acids. Germline loops: CDR1 SGHRS, CDR2 YFSETQ. As DNA, the CDR3 is TGCGCCAGCAGCTTGGGTAGCGGGGCAGGGTACGAGCAGTACTTC. It encodes CASSLGSGAGYEQYF.

V gene TRBV14 combines with J gene TRBJ1-6; D remains ambiguous. In germline, CDR1 is SGHDN, CDR2 FVKESK. The V end was cut by 1 base, the J end by 8 bases, with 12 bases between. This CDR3 is built from 15 residues. The CDR3 reads CASSQVEGPYSPLHF. The CDR3 coding sequence is TGTGCCAGCAGCCAAGTGGAAGGGCCGTATTCACCCCTCCACTTT.

With regard to this clonotype: One end of the junction does not line up with germline, which may come from a read error. The chain combines TRBV10-2 with TRBJ1-6; a possible D gene is TRBD1 (5 bases). Germline V gene sequence: CDR1 WSHSY, CDR2 SAAADI. The CDR3 is 18 amino acids. CDR3 sequence: CASSEGDGLSSYNSPLHF. CDR3 nucleotide sequence: TGTGCCAGCAGCGAAGGGGACGGCCTGAGCTCCTATAATTCACCCCTCCACTTT.

Comments on this clonotype: Possible read error: a much larger clone is one base away. A read error is likely, as this CDR3 ends without the conserved phenylalanine or tryptophan. The chain employs TRBV5-4 and TRBJ1-1; D not certain. The CDR3 is made up of 14 amino acids. V lost 4 bases and J lost 4, with 14 bases in between. Germline assignment: CDR1 SGHNT and CDR2 YYREEE (reference sequence). CDR3 DNA: TGTGCCAGCAGCGACACAGCAACCATCACTGAAGCTTTCGTT. Its protein is CASSDTATITEAFV.

The genes are TRBV29-1 and TRBJ2-3; the D gene is possibly TRBD2 (7 bases). CDR3 length equals 16 residues. Trimming cost V 0 bases and J 1 base, with 14 bases left between them. CDR1 and CDR2 from the germline V gene are SQVTM and ANQGSEA. DNA of the CDR3: TGCAGCGTTGAAGACTTAGGGGGAGGGGGCACAGATACGCAGTATTTT. This gives the protein CSVEDLGGGGTDTQYF.

Regarding this clonotype: Germline and junction disagree at one end, which may indicate a read error. This chain joins TRBV24-1 and TRBJ1-2; possibly TRBD1 for D (6 bases). CDR3 size: 18 residues. CDR1 is KGHDR and CDR2 is SFDVKD in the germline V gene. CDR3 residues: CASSLAGAGTQSLYGYTF. In nucleotides, the CDR3 is TGTGCCAGCAGTTTAGCGGGGGCCGGAACCCAAAGCCTCTATGGCTACACCTTC.

J is TRBJ2-2 and V is TRBV29-1; 7 nucleotides line up with TRBD2. This CDR3 comprises 11 residues. J gave up 10 bases and V 6 bases, and 5 bases lay outside the gene matches. Germline CDR1 is SQVTM and CDR2 is ANQGSEA. The CDR3 nucleotides are TGCAGCGTCGATAAGCGGGAGGAGCTGTTTTTT. It codes for CSVDKREELFF.

The chain links TRBV30 to TRBJ2-6, with D possibly being TRBD1 (6 bases). The CDR3 consists of 14 residues. CDR1 and CDR2 (germline): GTSNPN, SVGIG (reference sequence). V was clipped by 3 bases and J by 10 bases, with 16 bases between them. The CDR3 nucleotides read TGTGCCTGGAGATTATCGGGACAAGTAAACGTCCTGACTTTC. The encoded protein is CAWRLSGQVNVLTF.

The J gene is TRBJ2-1, the V gene TRBV2, with 7 nucleotides matching TRBD1. This CDR3 comprises 14 residues. Germline values: CDR1 SNHLY, CDR2 FYNNEI. J lost 7 bases, V lost 7 bases, and 10 bases had no gene match. In nucleotides, the CDR3 is TGTGCCAGCATTTGGGCCCCGACAGGGAATGAGCAGTTCTTC. Protein product: CASIWAPTGNEQFF.

This clonotype was recorded at least ten times. V usage is TRBV20-1 and J usage is TRBJ2-7; 7 bases line up with TRBD1. This CDR3 is built from 13 residues. Germline CDR1 reads DFQATT; CDR2 reads SNEGSKA (reference sequence). V shed 3 bases and J 2 bases; nucleotides not matched to a gene: 4. Written as DNA, the CDR3 is TGCAGTGCTAGGGACCAGGGGGCCTACGAGCAGTACTTC. This encodes CSARDQGAYEQYF.

This clonotype has a count of ten or more. A much larger clone lies a single base off, so this may be a read error. J is TRBJ1-5 and V is TRBV19, with D hard to call. The CDR3 sequence is 9 residues long. Germline V gene sequence: CDR1 LNHDA, CDR2 SQIVND (reference sequence). Trimming removed 10 bases at V and 4 bases at J, with 2 bases between. As DNA, the CDR3 is TGTGCCATAAATCAGCCCCAGCATTTT. It encodes CAINQPQHF.

This clonotype showed up just once. One end of the junction fails to match germline, which may point to a read error. The chain combines TRBV7-2 with TRBJ1-3, with a possible D match to TRBD1 (5 bases). Germline-derived CDR1 and CDR2 are SGHTA and FQGNSA. The CDR3 length is 13 residues. Here the CDR3 reads CASSLGPGNTTYF. The CDR3 DNA follows: TGTGCCAGCAGCTTGGGGCCTGGAAACACCACATATTTT.

This clonotype was counted at least ten times. The chain is built from TRBV12-3 or TRBV12-4 and TRBJ1-6; D might be TRBD1 (6 bases). Trimming took 2 bases from V and 7 from J, leaving 12 bases between them. The CDR3 has 15 amino acids. The CDR3 sequence is CASSLRTGQNSPLHF. CDR3 coding DNA: TGTGCCAGCAGTTTACGTACAGGGCAGAATTCACCCCTCCACTTT.

This clonotype was seen many times. This chain joins TRBV20-1 and TRBJ1-2, with D maybe TRBD1 (5 bases). The CDR3 length is 14 residues. Germline CDR1 reads DFQATT; CDR2 reads SNEGSKA (reference sequence). Trimming took off 1 base at V and 3 bases at J, with 12 bases between the two ends. For the CDR3, the DNA is TGCAGTGCTAGAGCACCGGGGACTGACTATGGCTACACCTTC. Translated: CSARAPGTDYGYTF.